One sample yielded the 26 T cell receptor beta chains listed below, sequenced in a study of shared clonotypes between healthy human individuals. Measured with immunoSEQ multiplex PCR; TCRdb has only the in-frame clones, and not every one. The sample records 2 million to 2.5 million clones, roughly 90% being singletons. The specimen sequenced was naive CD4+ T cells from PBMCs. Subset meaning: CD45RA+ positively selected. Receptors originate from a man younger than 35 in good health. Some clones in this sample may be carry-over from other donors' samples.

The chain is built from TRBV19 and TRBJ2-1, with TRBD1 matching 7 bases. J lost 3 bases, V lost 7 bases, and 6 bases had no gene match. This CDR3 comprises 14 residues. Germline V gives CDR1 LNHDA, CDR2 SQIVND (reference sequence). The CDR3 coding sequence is TGTGCCAGTAAAGGGACAGATTACTACAATGAGCAGTTCTTC. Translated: CASKGTDYYNEQFF.

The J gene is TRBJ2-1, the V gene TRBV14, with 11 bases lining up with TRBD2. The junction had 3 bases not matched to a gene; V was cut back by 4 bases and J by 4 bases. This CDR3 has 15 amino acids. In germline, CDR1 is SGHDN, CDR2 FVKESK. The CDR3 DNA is TGTGCCAGCAGCCCGGGACTAGCGGATTACAATGAGCAGTTCTTC. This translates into CASSPGLADYNEQFF.

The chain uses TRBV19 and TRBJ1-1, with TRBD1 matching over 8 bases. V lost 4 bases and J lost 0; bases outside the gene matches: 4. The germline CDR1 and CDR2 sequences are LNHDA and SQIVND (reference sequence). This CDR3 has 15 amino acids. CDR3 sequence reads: CASSTRTGMNTEAFF. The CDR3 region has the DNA TGTGCCAGTAGTACACGGACAGGGATGAACACTGAAGCTTTCTTT.

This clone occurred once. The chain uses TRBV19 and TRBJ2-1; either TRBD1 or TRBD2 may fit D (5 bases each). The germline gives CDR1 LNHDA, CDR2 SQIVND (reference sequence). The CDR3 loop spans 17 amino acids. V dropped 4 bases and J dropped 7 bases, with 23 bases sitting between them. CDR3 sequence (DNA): TGTGCCAGTAGTACCGGACCGACCGGGGCAAGAGGAAATGAGCAGTTCTTC. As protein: CASSTGPTGARGNEQFF.

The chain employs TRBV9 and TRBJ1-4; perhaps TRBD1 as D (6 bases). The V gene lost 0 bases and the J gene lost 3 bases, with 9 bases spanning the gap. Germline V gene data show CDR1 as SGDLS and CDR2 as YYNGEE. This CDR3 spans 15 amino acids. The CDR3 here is CASSVGGAPNEKLFF. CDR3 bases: TGTGCCAGCAGCGTAGGGGGGGCACCTAATGAAAAACTGTTTTTT.

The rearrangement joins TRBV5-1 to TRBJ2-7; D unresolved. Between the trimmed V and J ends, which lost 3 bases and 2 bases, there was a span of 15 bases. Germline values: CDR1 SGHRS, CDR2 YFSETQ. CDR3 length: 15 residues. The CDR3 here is CASSYSYAGTYEQYF. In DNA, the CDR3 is TGCGCCAGCAGCTATTCATATGCAGGAACCTACGAGCAGTACTTC. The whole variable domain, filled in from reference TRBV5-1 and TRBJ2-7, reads KAGVTQTPRYLIKTRGQQVTLSCSPISGHRSVSWYQQTPGQGLQFLFEYFSETQRNKGNFPGRFSGRQFSNSRSEMNVSTLELGDSALYLCASSYSYAGTYEQYFGPGTRLTVT.

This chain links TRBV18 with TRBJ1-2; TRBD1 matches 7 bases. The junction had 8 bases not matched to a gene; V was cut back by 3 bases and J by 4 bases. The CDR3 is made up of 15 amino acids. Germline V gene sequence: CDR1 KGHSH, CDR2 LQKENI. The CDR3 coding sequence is TGTGCCAGCTCACCTCAAGCAGGGGGAGGCTATGGCTACACCTTC. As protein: CASSPQAGGGYGYTF.

The CDR3 DNA reads as TGTGCCAGCAGCTCCTATTTTTATCCCCGGGAGCTGTTTTTT. Translation gives CASSSYFYPRELFF. This chain joins TRBV11-1 and TRBJ2-2, with no clear D. The CDR3 totals 14 residues. V was trimmed by 4 bases and J by 9 bases, leaving 15 bases between them. Germline V gives CDR1 SGHAT, CDR2 FQDESV (reference sequence). Variable domain in full (rest from reference TRBV11-1 and TRBJ2-2): EAEVAQSPRYKITEKSQAVAFWCDPISGHATLYWYRQILGQGPELLVQFQDESVVDDSQLPKDRFSAERLKGVDSTLKIQPAELGDSAMYLCASSSYFYPRELFFGEGSRLTVL.

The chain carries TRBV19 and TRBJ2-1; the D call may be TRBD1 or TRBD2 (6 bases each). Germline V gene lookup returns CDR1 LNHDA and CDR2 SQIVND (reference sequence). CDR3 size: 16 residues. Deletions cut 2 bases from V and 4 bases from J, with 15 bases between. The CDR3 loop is CASSISGASVYNEQFF. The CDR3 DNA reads TGTGCCAGTAGTATATCGGGGGCCTCGGTTTACAATGAGCAGTTCTTC.

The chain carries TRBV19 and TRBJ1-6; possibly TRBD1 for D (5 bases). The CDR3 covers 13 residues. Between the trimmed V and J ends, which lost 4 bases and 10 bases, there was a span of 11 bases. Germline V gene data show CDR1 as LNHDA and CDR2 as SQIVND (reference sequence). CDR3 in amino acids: CASSTAGDSPLHF. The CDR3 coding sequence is TGTGCCAGTAGTACAGCGGGGGACTCACCCCTCCACTTT.

The CDR3 loop is CATSRDLGTTADTQYF. DNA for the CDR3: TGTGCCACCAGCAGAGATCTGGGGACAACGGCAGATACGCAGTATTTT. The V and J genes are TRBV15 and TRBJ2-3, with D perhaps TRBD1 (6 bases). V shed 0 bases and J shed 4 bases, with 14 bases lying between them. The germline V gene encodes CDR1 LNHNV and CDR2 YYDKDF (reference sequence). The CDR3 runs to 16 residues.

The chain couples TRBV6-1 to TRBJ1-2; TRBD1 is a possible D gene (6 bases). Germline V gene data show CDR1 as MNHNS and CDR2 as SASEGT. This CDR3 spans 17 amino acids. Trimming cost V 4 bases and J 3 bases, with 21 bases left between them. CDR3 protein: CASSVTRSTGSYYGYTF. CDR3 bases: TGTGCCAGCAGTGTGACTCGCTCGACAGGCTCTTACTATGGCTACACCTTC.

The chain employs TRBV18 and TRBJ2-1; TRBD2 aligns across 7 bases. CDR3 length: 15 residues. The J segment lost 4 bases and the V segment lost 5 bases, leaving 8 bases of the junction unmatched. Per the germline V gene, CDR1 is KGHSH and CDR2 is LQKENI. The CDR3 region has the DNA TGTGCCAGCTCAGCAGGGACTACCCAATACAATGAGCAGTTCTTC. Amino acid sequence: CASSAGTTQYNEQFF.

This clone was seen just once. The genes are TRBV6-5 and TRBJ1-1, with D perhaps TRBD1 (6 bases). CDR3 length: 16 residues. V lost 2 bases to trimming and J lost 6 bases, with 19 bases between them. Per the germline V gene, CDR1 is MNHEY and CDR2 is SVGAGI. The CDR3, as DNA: TGTGCCAGCAGTTACGCAGCCGGGGGGGCGCCCGCTGAAGCTTTCTTT. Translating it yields CASSYAAGGAPAEAFF.

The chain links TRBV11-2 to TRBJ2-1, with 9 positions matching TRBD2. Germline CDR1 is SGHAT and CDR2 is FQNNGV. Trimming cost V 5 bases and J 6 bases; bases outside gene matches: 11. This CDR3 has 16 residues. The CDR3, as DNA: TGTGCCAGCAGCCGAGGTTGGGCGGGAGGGGGCAATGAGCAGTTCTTC. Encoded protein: CASSRGWAGGGNEQFF.

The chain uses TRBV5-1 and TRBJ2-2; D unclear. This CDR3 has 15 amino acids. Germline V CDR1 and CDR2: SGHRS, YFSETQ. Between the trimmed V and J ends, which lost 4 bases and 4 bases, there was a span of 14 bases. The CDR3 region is CASSVGQDLTGELFF. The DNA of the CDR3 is TGCGCCAGCAGCGTTGGGCAGGACCTCACCGGGGAGCTGTTTTTT.

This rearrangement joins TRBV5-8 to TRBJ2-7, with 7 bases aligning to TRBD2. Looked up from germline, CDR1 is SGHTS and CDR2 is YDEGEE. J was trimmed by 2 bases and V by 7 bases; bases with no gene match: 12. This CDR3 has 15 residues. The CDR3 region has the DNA TGTGCCAGCTCCCGATGGGCTAGCGGTCCCTACGAGCAGTACTTC. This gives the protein CASSRWASGPYEQYF.

The CDR3 DNA follows: TGTGCCAGCAGGAGAACAGGGGACAATTCACCCCTCCACTTT. Translation: CASRRTGDNSPLHF. The chain carries TRBV7-8 and TRBJ1-6, with 7 bases fitting TRBD1. Looked up from germline, CDR1 is SGHVS and CDR2 is FQNEAQ. Unmatched junction bases numbered 6, after V lost 6 bases and J lost 7 bases. There are 14 residues in the CDR3.

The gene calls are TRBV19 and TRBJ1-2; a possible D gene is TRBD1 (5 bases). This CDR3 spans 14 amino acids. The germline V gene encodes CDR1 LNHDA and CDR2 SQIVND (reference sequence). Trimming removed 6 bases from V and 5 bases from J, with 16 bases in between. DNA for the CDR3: TGTGCCAGTAGGGACGCCGGGACCGTATATGGCTACACCTTC. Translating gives CASRDAGTVYGYTF. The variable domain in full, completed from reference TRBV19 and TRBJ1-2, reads DGGITQSPKYLFRKEGQNVTLSCEQNLNHDAMYWYRQDPGQGLRLIYYSQIVNDFQKGDIAEGYSVSREKKESFPLTVTSAQKNPTAFYLCASRDAGTVYGYTFGSGTRLTVV.

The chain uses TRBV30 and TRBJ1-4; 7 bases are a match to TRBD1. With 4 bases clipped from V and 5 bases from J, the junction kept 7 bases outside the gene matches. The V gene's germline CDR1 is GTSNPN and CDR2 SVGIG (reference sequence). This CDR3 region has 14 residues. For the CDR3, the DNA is TGTGCCTGGACCCGGGGACAGTTAAATGAAAAACTGTTTTTT. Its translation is CAWTRGQLNEKLFF.

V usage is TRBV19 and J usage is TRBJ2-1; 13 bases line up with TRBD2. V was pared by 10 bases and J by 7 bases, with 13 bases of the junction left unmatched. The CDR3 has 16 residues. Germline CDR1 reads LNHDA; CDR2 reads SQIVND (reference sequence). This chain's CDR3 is CATKHSGLAGENEQFF. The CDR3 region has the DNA TGTGCCACCAAGCATTCCGGACTAGCGGGAGAGAATGAGCAGTTCTTC. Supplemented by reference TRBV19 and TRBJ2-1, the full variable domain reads DGGITQSPKYLFRKEGQNVTLSCEQNLNHDAMYWYRQDPGQGLRLIYYSQIVNDFQKGDIAEGYSVSREKKESFPLTVTSAQKNPTAFYLCATKHSGLAGENEQFFGPGTRLTVL.

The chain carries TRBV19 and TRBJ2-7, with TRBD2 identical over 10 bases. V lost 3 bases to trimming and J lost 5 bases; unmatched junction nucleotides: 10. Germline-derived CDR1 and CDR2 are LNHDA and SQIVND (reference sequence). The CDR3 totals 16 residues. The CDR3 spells CASSIFASGGLDEQYF. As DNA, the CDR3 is TGTGCCAGTAGTATTTTCGCTAGCGGGGGCCTCGACGAGCAGTACTTC.

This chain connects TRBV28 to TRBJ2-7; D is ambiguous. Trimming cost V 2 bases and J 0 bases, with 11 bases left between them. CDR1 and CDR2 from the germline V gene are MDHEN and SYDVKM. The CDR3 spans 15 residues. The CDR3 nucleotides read TGTGCCAGCAGTTTAGGTCCTAGTAGCTCCTACGAGCAGTACTTC. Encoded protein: CASSLGPSSSYEQYF.

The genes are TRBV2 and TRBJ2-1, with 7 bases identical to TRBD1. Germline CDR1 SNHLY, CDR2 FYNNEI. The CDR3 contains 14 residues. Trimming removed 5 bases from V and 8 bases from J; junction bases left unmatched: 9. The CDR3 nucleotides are TGTGCCAGCAGTCCACAGGGGCCGGGCTATGAGCAGTTCTTC. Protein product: CASSPQGPGYEQFF. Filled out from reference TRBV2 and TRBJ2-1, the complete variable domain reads EPEVTQTPSHQVTQMGQEVILRCVPISNHLYFYWYRQILGQKVEFLVSFYNNEISEKSEIFDDQFSVERPDGSNFTLKIRSTKLEDSAMYFCASSPQGPGYEQFFGPGTRLTVL.

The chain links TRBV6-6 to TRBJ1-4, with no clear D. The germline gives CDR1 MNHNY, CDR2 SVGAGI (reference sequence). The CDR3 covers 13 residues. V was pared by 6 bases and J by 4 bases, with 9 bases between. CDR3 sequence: CASRDGLNEKLFF. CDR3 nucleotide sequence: TGTGCCAGCAGGGACGGGCTTAATGAAAAACTGTTTTTT.

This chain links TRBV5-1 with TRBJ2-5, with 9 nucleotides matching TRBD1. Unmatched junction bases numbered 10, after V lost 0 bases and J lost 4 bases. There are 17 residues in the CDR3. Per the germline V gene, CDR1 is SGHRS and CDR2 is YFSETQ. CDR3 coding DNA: TGCGCCAGCAGCTTGGGGACAGGGGTCTCCCCAAGAGAGACCCAGTACTTC. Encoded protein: CASSLGTGVSPRETQYF.